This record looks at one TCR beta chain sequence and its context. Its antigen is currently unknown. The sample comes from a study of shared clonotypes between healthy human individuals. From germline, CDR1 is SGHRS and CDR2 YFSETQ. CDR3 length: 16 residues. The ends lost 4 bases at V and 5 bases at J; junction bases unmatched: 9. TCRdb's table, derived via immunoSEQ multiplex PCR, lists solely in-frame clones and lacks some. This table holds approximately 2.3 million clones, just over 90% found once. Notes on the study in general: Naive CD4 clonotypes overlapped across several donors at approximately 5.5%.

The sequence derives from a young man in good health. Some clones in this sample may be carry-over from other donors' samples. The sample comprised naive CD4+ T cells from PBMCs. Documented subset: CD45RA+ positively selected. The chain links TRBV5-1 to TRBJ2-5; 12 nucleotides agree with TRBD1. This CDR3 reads CASSQSGQGAWETQYF. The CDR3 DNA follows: TGCGCCAGCAGCCAATCGGGACAGGGGGCATGGGAGACCCAGTACTTC.